These T cell receptor beta chains were read from a single sample in a study of blood T cell repertoires in COVID-19. TCRdb keeps only in-frame clones here, not all; method: immunoSEQ multiplex PCR. The sample lists about 340,000 clones, approximately 86% occurring once. Sequencing was done on a sample of peripheral blood. The receptors shown here come from a woman aged 55-69 years with COVID-19, enrolled during active disease. CDR3s include the opening cysteine and the closing phenylalanine or tryptophan. D genes are given only for firm matches. Clone size, where shown, is once, few, many, or a class for clones that have expanded.

TRBJ1-5,once,TRBV19,.,TGTGCCAGTAGTCCCCGGCGGTGGCAGGGCGGCAATCAGCCCCAGCATTTT,CASSPRRWQGGNQPQHF
TRBJ2-7,.,TRBV4-1,TRBD1,TGCGCCAGCAGCCAACGAAGGGACAGTACCTACGAGCAGTACTTC,CASSQRRDSTYEQYF
TRBJ2-5,once,TRBV18,.,TGTGCCAGCTCACCGGGGGCGCTGGGAGAGACCCAGTACTTC,CASSPGALGETQYF
TRBJ1-1,.,TRBV6-5,.,TGTGCCAGCAGTTCCCCCGGGACTGAAGAAGCTTTCTTT,CASSSPGTEEAFF
TRBJ1-4,.,TRBV5-1,TRBD1,TGCGCCAGCACCACCACCGGGACAGGGGATGAAAAACTGTTTTTT,CASTTTGTGDEKLFF
TRBJ2-7,.,TRBV5-1,TRBD2,TGCGCCAGCAGCTTGGGGACTAGCTCGGCCTACGAGCAGTACTTC,CASSLGTSSAYEQYF
TRBJ2-1,.,TRBV3-1/TRBV3-2,.,TGTGCCAGCAGCCCCCGGACAGACACCTACAATGAGCAGTTCTTC,CASSPRTDTYNEQFF
TRBJ2-5,.,TRBV13,.,TGTGCCAGCAGCTTAGCGAGCCTGGGGGCGGAAGAGACCCAGTACTTC,CASSLASLGAEETQYF
TRBJ2-4,.,TRBV12-3/TRBV12-4,TRBD2,TGTGCCAGCATTCCTAGCGGAGGAAACATTCAGTACTTC,CASIPSGGNIQYF
TRBJ2-5,.,TRBV18,.,TGTGCCAGCTCACCGGGGAGGCAGGGAGAGACCCAGTACTTC,CASSPGRQGETQYF
TRBJ2-1,.,TRBV29-1,TRBD1,TGCAGCGTTGAGGGGACAGGGACTAATGAGCAGTTCTTC,CSVEGTGTNEQFF
TRBJ1-5,.,TRBV30,.,TGTGCCTGGAGTGTACGTGGAGGGGGCAATCAGCCCCAGCATTTT,CAWSVRGGGNQPQHF
TRBJ2-1,.,TRBV6-5,.,TGTGCCAGCAGTTACTCATCGGCAGGGATATACAATGAGCAGTTCTTC,CASSYSSAGIYNEQFF